This T cell receptor beta chain stems from a study of T cells in localized non-small cell lung cancer. Study-wide points: Higher adjacent-lung clonality was associated with shorter survival.

This clone has a handful of counts. The antigen is not known. The assay was immunoSEQ multiplex PCR, and TCRdb's table has in-frame clones only and misses some. The data show over a thousand clones, almost 30% seen once. Germline-derived CDR1 and CDR2 are MGHDK and SYGVNS. The ends lost 4 bases at V and 7 bases at J; junction bases unmatched: 4. This CDR3 has 12 amino acids. This sequence joins TRBV25-1 and TRBJ2-7; 7 nucleotides match TRBD2. The clonotype comes from a man aged 35 to 69 with stage I lung adenocarcinoma. The sequencing used normal lung tissue next to the tumor, collected before any cancer treatment. The CDR3, as DNA: TGTGCCAGCAGTGCGGGGAGGGGTGAGCAGTACTTC. Translating gives CASSAGRGEQYF.